This entry concerns a single T cell receptor (beta chain). Its antigen is unidentified. V was cut by 5 bases and J by 6 bases, with 16 bases left in between. This CDR3 is built from 14 residues. Germline CDR1 reads SGHTA; CDR2 reads FQGNSA. This entry comes from a study of CD8+CD57+ T cells in acquired aplastic anemia. Notes on the study in general: Common to patients and controls were roughly 30 CD8+ CDR3 sequences.

CD8+CD57+ cell expansion had been shown by flow cytometry in patients chosen for sequencing. CDR3 and TCR beta VDJ profiling relied on a genomic DNA template. TCRdb ran MiXCR on the reads and lists one entry per CDR3 protein. The table shows approximately 150,000 distinct CDR3 sequences, with around 48% occurring only once. The sequencing input was sorted CD4+, CD8+, or CD8+CD57+ T cells (not recorded which) from PBMCs. This receptor was identified in a human donor with aplastic anemia. The gene calls are TRBV7-2 and TRBJ1-1; maybe TRBD1 (5 bases). The CDR3 DNA reads TGTGCCAGCAGCGTCCAGGAGAGGGGCGCTGAAGCTTTCTTT. It encodes CASSVQERGAEAFF. Drawing the rest from reference TRBV7-2 and TRBJ1-1, the complete variable domain is GAGVSQSPSNKVTEKGKDVELRCDPISGHTALYWYRQSLGQGLEFLIYFQGNSAPDKSGLPSDRFSAERTGGSVSTLTIQRTQQEDSAVYLCASSVQERGAEAFFGQGTRLTVV.